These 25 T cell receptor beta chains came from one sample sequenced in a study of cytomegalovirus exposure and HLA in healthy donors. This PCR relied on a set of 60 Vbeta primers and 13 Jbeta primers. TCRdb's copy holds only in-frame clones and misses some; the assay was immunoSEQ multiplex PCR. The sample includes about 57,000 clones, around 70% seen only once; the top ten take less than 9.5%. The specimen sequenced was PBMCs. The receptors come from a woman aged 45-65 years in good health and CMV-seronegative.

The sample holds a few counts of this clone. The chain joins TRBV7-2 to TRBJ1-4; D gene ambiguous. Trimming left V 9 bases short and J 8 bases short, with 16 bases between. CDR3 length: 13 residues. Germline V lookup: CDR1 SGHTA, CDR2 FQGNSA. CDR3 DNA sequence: TGTGCCAGTTCCCGGTCCCATGAAGAAAAACTGTTTTTT. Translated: CASSRSHEEKLFF.

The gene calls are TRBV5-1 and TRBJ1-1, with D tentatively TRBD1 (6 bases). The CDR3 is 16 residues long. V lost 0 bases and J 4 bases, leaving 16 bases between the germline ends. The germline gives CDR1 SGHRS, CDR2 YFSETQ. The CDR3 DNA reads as TGCGCCAGCAGCTTGGAAAAGGGTTTAGGGGGCACTGAAGCTTTCTTT. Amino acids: CASSLEKGLGGTEAFF.

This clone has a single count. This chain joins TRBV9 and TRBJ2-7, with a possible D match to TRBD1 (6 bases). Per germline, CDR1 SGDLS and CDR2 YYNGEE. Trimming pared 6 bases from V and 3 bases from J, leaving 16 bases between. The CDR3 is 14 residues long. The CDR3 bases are TGTGCCAGCACCCCAGGGGATGTCAGCTACGAGCAGTACTTC. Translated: CASTPGDVSYEQYF.

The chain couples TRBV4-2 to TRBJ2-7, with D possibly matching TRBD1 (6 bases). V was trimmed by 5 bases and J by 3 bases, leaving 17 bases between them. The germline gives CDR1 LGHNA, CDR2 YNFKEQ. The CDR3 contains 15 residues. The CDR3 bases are TGTGCCAGCAGCGCACAACAGGGAGAGGACTACGAGCAGTACTTC. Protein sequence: CASSAQQGEDYEQYF.

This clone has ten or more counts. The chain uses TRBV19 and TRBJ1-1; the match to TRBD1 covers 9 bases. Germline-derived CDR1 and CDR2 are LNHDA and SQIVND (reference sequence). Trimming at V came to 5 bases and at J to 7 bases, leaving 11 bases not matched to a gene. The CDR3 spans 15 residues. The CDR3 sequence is CASSPWTGVKVEAFF. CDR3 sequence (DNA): TGTGCCAGTAGTCCATGGACAGGGGTGAAGGTTGAAGCTTTCTTT.

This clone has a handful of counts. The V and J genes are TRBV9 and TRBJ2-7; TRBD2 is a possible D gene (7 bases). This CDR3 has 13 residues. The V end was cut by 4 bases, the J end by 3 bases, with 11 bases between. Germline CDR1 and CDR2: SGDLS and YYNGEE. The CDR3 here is CASSHREGYEQYF. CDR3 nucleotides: TGTGCCAGCAGCCACAGGGAGGGCTACGAGCAGTACTTC.

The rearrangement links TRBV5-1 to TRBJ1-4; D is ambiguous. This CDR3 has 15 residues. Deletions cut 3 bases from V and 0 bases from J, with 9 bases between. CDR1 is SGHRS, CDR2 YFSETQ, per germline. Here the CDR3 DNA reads TGCGCCAGCAGCTCGGGGAGTGCAACTAATGAAAAACTGTTTTTT. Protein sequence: CASSSGSATNEKLFF.

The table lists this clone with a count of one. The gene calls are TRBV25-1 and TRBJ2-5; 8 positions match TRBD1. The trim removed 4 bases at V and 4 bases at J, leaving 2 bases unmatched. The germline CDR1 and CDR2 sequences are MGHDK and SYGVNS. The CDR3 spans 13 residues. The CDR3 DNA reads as TGTGCCAGCAGTGGGACAGGGACAGAGACCCAGTACTTC. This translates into CASSGTGTETQYF. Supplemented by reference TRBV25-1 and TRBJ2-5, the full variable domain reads EADIYQTPRYLVIGTGKKITLECSQTMGHDKMYWYQQDPGMELHLIHYSYGVNSTEKGDLSSESTVSRIRTEHFPLTLESARPSHTSQYLCASSGTGTETQYFGPGTRLLVL.

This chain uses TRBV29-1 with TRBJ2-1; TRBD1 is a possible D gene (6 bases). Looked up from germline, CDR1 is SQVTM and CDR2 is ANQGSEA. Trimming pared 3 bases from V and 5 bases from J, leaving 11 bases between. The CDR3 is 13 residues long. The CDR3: CSVERQVDNEQFF. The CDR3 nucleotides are TGCAGCGTTGAGAGACAGGTCGACAATGAGCAGTTCTTC.

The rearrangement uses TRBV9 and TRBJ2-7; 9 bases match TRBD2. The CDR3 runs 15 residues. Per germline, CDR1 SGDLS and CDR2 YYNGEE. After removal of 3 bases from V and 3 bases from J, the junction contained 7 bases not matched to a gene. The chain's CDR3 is CASSESGLASYEQYF. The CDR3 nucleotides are TGTGCCAGCAGCGAGAGCGGACTAGCGAGCTACGAGCAGTACTTC.

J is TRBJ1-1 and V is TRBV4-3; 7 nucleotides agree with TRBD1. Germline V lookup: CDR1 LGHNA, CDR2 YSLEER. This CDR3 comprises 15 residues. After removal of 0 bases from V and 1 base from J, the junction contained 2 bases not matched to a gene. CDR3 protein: CASSQDRGRNTEAFF. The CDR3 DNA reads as TGCGCCAGCAGCCAAGATAGGGGGCGGAACACTGAAGCTTTCTTT.

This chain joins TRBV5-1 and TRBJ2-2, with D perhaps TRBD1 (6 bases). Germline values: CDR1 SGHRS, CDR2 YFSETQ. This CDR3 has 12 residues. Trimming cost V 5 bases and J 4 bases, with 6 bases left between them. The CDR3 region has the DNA TGCGCCAGCAGGGACAGCACCGGGGAGCTGTTTTTT. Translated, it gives CASRDSTGELFF.

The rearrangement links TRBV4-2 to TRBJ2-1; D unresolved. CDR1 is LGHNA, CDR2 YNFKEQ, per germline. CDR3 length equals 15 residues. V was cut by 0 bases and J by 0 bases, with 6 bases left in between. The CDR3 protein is CASSQEYSSYNEQFF. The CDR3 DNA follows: TGTGCCAGCAGCCAAGAATATAGCTCCTACAATGAGCAGTTCTTC.

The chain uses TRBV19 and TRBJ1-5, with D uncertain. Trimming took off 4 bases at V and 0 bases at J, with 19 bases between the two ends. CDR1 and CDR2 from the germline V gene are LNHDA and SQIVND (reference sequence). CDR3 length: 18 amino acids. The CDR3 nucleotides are TGTGCCAGTAGTAAGGAGCTTCCCGGGGTCTATAGCAATCAGCCCCAGCATTTT. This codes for CASSKELPGVYSNQPQHF.

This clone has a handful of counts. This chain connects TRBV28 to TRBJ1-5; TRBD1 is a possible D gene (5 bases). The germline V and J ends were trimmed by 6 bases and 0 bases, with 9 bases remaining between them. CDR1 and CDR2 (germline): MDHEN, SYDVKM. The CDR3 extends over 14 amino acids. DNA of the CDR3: TGTGCCAGCAGGGGGCCCCTTAGCAATCAGCCCCAGCATTTT. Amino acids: CASRGPLSNQPQHF.

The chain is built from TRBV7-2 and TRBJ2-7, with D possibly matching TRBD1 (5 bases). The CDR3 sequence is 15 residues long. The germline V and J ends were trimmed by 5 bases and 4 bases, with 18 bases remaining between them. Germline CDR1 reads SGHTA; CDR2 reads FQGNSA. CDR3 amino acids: CASSPSNRRFYEQYF. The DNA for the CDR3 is TGTGCCAGCAGCCCCAGTAACAGGCGATTTTACGAGCAGTACTTC.

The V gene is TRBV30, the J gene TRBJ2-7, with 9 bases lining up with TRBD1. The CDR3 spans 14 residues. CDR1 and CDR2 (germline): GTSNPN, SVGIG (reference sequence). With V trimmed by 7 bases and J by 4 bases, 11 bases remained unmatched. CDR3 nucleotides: TGTGCCTACGAACCCGGGACAGGGACTTACGAGCAGTACTTC. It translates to CAYEPGTGTYEQYF.

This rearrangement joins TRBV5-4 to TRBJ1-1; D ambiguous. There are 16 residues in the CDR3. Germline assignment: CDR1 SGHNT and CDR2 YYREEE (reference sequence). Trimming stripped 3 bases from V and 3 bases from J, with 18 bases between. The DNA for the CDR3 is TGTGCCAGCAGCTCGGGCTCGGAGGGTAGAGACACTGAAGCTTTCTTT. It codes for CASSSGSEGRDTEAFF.

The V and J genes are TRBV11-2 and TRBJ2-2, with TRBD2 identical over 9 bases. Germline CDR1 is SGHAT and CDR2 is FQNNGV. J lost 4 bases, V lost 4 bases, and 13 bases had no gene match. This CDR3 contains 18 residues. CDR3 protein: CASSSPLRGLASTGELFF. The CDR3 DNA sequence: TGTGCCAGCAGCTCGCCCCTGAGGGGACTAGCTAGCACCGGGGAGCTGTTTTTT. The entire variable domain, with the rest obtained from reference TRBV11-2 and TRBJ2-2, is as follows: EAGVAQSPRYKIIEKRQSVAFWCNPISGHATLYWYQQILGQGPKLLIQFQNNGVVDDSQLPKDRFSAERLKGVDSTLKIQPAKLEDSAVYLCASSSPLRGLASTGELFFGEGSRLTVL.

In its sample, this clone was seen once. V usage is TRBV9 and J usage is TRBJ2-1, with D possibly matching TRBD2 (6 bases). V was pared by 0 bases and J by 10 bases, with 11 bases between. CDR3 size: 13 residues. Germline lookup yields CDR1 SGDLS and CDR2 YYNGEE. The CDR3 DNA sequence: TGTGCCAGCAGCGTAGATCGCGGGATGGAGCAGTTCTTC. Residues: CASSVDRGMEQFF.

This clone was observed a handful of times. The CDR3 is CASSEGPGSYEQYF. CDR3 DNA: TGCGCCAGCAGTGAAGGTCCGGGTTCCTACGAGCAGTACTTC. V and J are TRBV10-1 and TRBJ2-7; D uncertain. CDR3 length equals 14 residues. Looked up from germline, CDR1 is WNHNN and CDR2 is SYGVQD (reference sequence). Deletions cut 3 bases from V and 1 base from J, with 10 bases between.

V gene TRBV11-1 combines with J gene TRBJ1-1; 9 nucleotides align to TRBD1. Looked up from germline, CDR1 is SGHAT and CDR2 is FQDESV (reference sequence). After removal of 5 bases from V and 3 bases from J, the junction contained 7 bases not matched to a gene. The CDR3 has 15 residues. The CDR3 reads CASSARQGGYTEAFF. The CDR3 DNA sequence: TGTGCCAGCAGCGCGAGACAGGGGGGATACACTGAAGCTTTCTTT.

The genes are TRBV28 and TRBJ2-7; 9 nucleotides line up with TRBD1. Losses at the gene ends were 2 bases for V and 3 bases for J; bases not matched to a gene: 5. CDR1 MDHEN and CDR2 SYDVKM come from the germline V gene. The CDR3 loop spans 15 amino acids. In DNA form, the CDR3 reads TGTGCCAGCAGTTTACCGGGACAGGGTTTCTACGAGCAGTACTTC. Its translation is CASSLPGQGFYEQYF.

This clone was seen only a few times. As DNA, the CDR3 is TGCGCCAGCAGCCAGACGATCGGCCAGGAAGAGACCCAGTACTTC. This sequence encodes CASSQTIGQEETQYF. The chain joins TRBV4-3 to TRBJ2-5; D is unresolved. Germline assignment: CDR1 LGHNA and CDR2 YSLEER. V gave up 3 bases and J gave up 3 bases, with 14 bases separating them. The CDR3 is made up of 15 amino acids.

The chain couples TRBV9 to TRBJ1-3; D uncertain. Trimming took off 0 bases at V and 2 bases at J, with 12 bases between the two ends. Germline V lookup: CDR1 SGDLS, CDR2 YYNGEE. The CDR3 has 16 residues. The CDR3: CASSVERGSPGNTIYF. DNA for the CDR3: TGTGCCAGCAGCGTAGAACGGGGTTCTCCTGGAAACACCATATATTTT.